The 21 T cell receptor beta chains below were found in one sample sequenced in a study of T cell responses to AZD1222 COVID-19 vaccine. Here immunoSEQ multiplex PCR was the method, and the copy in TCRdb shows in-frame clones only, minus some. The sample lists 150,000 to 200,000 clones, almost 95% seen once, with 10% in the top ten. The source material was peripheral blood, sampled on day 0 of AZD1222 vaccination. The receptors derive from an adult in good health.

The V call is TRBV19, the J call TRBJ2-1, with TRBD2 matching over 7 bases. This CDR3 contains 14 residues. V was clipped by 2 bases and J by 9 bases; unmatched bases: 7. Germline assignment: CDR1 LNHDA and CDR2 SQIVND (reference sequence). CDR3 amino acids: CASSIRRERAEQFF. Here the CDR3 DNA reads TGTGCCAGTAGTATACGGCGGGAGAGGGCTGAGCAGTTCTTC.

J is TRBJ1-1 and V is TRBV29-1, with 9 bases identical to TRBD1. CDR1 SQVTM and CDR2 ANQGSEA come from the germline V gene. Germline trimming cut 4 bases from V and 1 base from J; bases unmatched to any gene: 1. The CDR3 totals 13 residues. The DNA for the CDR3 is TGCAGCGTTGTGGGACAGGGGAACACTGAAGCTTTCTTT. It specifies CSVVGQGNTEAFF.

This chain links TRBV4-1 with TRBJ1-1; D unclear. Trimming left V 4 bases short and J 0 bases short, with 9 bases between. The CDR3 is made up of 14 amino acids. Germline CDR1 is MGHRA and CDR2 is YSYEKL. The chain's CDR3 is CASSPFGVNTEAFF. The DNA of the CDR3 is TGCGCCAGCAGCCCCTTCGGGGTGAACACTGAAGCTTTCTTT.

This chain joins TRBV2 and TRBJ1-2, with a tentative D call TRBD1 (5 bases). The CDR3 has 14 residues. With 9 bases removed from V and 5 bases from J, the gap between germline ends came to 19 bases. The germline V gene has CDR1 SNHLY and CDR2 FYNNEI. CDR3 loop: CARDGIGTAYGYTF. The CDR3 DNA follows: TGTGCCAGGGACGGAATAGGGACGGCATATGGCTACACCTTC.

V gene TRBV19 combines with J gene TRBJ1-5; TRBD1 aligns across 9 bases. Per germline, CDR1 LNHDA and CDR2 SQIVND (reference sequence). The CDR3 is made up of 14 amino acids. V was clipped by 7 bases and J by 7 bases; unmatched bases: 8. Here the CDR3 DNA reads TGTGCCAGTACCACGACAGGGGGAGGACAGCCCCAGCATTTT. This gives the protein CASTTTGGGQPQHF.

The CDR3 is CASSLGWDYEQYV. The CDR3 region has the DNA TGTGCCAGCAGCTTAGGTTGGGACTACGAGCAGTACGTC. The gene calls are TRBV7-8 and TRBJ2-7; D remains unclear. The CDR3 length is 13 residues. V was cut by 1 base and J by 3 bases, with 7 bases left in between. Germline V gene lookup returns CDR1 SGHVS and CDR2 FQNEAQ.

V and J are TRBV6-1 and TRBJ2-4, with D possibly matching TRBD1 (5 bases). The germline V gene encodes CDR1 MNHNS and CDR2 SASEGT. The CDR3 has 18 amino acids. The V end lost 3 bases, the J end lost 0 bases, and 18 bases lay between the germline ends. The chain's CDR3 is CASSEAISRAQAKNIQYF. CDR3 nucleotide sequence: TGTGCCAGCAGTGAGGCTATCAGCAGGGCTCAAGCCAAAAACATTCAGTACTTC.

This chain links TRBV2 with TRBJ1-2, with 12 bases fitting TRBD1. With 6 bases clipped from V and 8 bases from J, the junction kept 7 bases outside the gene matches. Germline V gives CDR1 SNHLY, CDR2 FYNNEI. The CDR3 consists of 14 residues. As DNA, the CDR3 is TGTGCCAGCAGCTGGGGACAGGGGGCATCGGGCTACACCTTC. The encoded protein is CASSWGQGASGYTF.

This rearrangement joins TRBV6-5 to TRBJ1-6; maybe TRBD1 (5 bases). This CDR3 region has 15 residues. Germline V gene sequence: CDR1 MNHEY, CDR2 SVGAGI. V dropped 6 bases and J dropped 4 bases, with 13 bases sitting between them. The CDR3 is CASRSGGTYNSPLHF. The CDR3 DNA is TGTGCCAGCAGGTCCGGGGGGACTTATAATTCACCCCTCCACTTT.

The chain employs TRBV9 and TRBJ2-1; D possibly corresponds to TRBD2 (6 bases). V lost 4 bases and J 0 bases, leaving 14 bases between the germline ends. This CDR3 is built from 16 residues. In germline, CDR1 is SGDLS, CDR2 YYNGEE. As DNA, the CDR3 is TGTGCCAGCAGCTTTCAGATAGCGGACTCCTACAATGAGCAGTTCTTC. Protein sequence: CASSFQIADSYNEQFF.

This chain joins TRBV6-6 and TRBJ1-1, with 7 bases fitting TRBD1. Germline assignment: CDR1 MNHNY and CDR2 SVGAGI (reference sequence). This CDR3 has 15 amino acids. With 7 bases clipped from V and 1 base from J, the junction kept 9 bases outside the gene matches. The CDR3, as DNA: TGTGCCAGCACCCACAACAGGGGTGAGAACACTGAAGCTTTCTTT. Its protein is CASTHNRGENTEAFF.

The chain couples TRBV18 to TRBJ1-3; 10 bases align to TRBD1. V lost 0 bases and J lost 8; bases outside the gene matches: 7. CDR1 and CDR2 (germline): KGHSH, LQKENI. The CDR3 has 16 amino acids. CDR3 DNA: TGTGCCAGCTCACCACCTGGGGGACAGGGGCCGGACACCATATATTTT. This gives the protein CASSPPGGQGPDTIYF. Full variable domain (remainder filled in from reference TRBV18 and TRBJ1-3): NAGVMQNPRHLVRRRGQEARLRCSPMKGHSHVYWYRQLPEEGLKFMVYLQKENIIDESGMPKERFSAEFPKEGPSILRIQQVVRGDSAAYFCASSPPGGQGPDTIYFGEGSWLTVV.

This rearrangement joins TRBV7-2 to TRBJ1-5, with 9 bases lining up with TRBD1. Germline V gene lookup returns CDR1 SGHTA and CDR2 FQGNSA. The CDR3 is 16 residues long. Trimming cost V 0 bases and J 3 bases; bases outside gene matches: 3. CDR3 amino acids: CASSLAGTGINQPQHF. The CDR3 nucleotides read TGTGCCAGCAGCTTAGCGGGGACAGGGATCAATCAGCCCCAGCATTTT. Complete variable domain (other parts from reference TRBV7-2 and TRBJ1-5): GAGVSQSPSNKVTEKGKDVELRCDPISGHTALYWYRQSLGQGLEFLIYFQGNSAPDKSGLPSDRFSAERTGGSVSTLTIQRTQQEDSAVYLCASSLAGTGINQPQHFGDGTRLSIL.

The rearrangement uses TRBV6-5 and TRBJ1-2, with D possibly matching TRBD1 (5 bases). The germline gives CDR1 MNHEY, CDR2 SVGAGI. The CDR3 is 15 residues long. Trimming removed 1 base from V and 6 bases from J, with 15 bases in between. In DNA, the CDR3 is TGTGCCAGCAGTTACTTACTTGGGGGAAGTCATGGCTACACCTTC. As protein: CASSYLLGGSHGYTF.

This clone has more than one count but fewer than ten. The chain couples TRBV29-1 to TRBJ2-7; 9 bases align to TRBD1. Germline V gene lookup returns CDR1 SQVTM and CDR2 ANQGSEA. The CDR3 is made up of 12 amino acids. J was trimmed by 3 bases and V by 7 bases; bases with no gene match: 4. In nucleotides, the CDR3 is TGCAGCGCCGGGACAGGGAACTACGAGCAGTACTTC. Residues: CSAGTGNYEQYF.

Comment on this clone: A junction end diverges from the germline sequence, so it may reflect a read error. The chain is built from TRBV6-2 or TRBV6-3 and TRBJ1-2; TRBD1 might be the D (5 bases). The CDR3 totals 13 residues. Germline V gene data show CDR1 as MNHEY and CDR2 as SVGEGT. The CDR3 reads CASSGAIVYGYTF. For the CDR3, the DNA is TGTGCGAGCAGCGGGGCCATTGTATATGGCTACACCTTC.

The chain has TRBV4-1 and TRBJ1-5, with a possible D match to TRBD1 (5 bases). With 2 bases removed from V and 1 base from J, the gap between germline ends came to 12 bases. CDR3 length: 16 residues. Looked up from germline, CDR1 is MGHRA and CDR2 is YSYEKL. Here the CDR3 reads CASSQRGEISNQPQHF. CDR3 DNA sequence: TGCGCCAGCAGCCAACGAGGGGAAATAAGCAATCAGCCCCAGCATTTT.

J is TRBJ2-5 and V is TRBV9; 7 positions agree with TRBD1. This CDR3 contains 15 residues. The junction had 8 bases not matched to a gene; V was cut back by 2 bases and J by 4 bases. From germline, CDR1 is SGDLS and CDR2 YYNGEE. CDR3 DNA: TGTGCCAGCAGCGTTGACAGGGTGGAAGGAGAGACCCAGTACTTC. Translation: CASSVDRVEGETQYF.

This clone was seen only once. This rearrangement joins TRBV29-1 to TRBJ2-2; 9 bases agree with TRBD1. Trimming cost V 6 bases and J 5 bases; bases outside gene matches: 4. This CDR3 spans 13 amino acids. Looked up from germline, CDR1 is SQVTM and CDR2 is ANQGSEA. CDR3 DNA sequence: TGCAGCGTCCGCGGACAGGGGACCGGGGAGCTGTTTTTT. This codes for CSVRGQGTGELFF.

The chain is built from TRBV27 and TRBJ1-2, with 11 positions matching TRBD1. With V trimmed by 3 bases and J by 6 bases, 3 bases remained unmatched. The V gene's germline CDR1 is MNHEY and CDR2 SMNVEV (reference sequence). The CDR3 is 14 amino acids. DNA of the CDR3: TGTGCCAGCAGTTTCGGGACAGGGGGAAATGGCTACACCTTC. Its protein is CASSFGTGGNGYTF.

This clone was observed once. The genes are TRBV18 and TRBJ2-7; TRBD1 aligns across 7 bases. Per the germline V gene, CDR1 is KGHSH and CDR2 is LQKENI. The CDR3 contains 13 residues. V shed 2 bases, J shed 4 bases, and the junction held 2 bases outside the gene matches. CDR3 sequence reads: CASSPKDRYEQYF. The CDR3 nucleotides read TGTGCCAGCTCACCAAAGGACAGGTACGAGCAGTACTTC.